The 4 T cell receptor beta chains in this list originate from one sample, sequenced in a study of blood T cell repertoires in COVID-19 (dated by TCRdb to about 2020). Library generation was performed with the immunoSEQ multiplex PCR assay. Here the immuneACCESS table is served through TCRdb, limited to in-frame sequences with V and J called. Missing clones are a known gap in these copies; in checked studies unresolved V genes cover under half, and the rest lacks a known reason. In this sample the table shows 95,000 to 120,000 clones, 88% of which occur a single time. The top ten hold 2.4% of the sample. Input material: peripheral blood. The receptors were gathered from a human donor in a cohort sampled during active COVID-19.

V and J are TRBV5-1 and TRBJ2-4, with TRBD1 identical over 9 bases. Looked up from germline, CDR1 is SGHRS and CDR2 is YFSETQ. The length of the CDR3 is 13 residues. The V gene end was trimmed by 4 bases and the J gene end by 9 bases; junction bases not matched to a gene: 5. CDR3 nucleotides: TGCGCCAGCAGCGAGGGACAGGGAATCATTCAGTACTTC. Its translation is CASSEGQGIIQYF.

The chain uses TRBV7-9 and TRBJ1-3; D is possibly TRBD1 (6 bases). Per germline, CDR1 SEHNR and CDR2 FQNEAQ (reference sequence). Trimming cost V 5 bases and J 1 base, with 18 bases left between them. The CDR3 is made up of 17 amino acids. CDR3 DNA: TGTGCCAGCAGCCCCTGGGGGCAGGAAGGTTCTGGAAACACCATATATTTT. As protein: CASSPWGQEGSGNTIYF.

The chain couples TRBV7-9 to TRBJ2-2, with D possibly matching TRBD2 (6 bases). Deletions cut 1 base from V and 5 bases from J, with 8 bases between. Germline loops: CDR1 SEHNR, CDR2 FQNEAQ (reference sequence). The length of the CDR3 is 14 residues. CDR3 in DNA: TGTGCCAGCAGCTTAGGAGGAGGGACCGGGGAGCTGTTTTTT. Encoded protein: CASSLGGGTGELFF. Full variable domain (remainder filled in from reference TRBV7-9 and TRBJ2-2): DTGVSQNPRHKITKRGQNVTFRCDPISEHNRLYWYRQTLGQGPEFLTYFQNEAQLEKSRLLSDRFSAERPKGSFSTLEIQRTEQGDSAMYLCASSLGGGTGELFFGEGSRLTVL.

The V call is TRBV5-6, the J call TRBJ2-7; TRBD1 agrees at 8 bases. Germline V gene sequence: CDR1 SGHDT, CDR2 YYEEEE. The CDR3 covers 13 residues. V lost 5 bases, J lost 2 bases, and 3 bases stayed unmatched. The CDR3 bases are TGTGCCAGCAGTTACAGGGGGACCTACGAGCAGTACTTC. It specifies CASSYRGTYEQYF.